One and the same sample provided the 12 T cell receptor beta chains below, sequenced in a study of T cells after yellow fever vaccination. TCRdb recomputed calls from the 5' RACE reads with MiXCR, one row per CDR3 protein. The data show hundreds of thousands of distinct CDR3 sequences, about 13% seen once. The starting material was PBMCs, obtained on the day of the yellow fever booster vaccination. These receptors were obtained from a man aged 25 to 45 who received the YFV17D yellow fever vaccine.

The table lists this clonotype with a few counts. The genes are TRBV5-1 and TRBJ2-5; 8 bases map to TRBD2. The length of the CDR3 is 14 residues. Trimming took 2 bases from V and 1 from J; bases not matched to a gene: 1. CDR1 and CDR2 from the germline V gene are SGHRS and YFSETQ. CDR3: CASSFAGGQETQYF. The CDR3 nucleotides are TGCGCCAGCAGCTTCGCGGGGGGCCAAGAGACCCAGTACTTC. Full variable domain (missing parts from reference TRBV5-1 and TRBJ2-5): KAGVTQTPRYLIKTRGQQVTLSCSPISGHRSVSWYQQTPGQGLQFLFEYFSETQRNKGNFPGRFSGRQFSNSRSEMNVSTLELGDSALYLCASSFAGGQETQYFGPGTRLLVL.

In its sample, this clonotype was seen a few times. The rearrangement joins TRBV6-5 to TRBJ1-1; D not certain. V lost 0 bases and J lost 8, with 10 bases in between. The V gene's germline CDR1 is MNHEY and CDR2 SVGAGI. The CDR3 length is 13 residues. The CDR3 region has the DNA TGTGCCAGCAGTTACTCGACTCAGTCCGAAGCTTTCTTT. Amino acid sequence: CASSYSTQSEAFF.

This clonotype was recorded a few times. The CDR3 spells CASSPTGMNQPQHF. The CDR3 nucleotides read TGTGCCAGCTCGCCGACAGGGATGAATCAGCCCCAGCATTTT. This chain uses TRBV18 with TRBJ1-5; 7 bases line up with TRBD1. The CDR3 length is 14 residues. Trimming removed 6 bases from V and 4 bases from J; junction bases left unmatched: 6. From germline, CDR1 is KGHSH and CDR2 LQKENI.

V usage is TRBV6-2 or TRBV6-3 and J usage is TRBJ2-2; no reliable D call. The V gene's germline CDR1 is MNHEY and CDR2 SVGEGT. Trimming took off 4 bases at V and 4 bases at J, with 10 bases between the two ends. The CDR3 covers 14 residues. CDR3 in amino acids: CASSSKTFTGELFF. The CDR3 DNA reads as TGTGCCAGCAGTTCGAAGACCTTCACCGGGGAGCTGTTTTTT.

The chain is built from TRBV7-9 and TRBJ1-2, with 9 positions matching TRBD1. The V gene end was trimmed by 10 bases and the J gene end by 4 bases; junction bases not matched to a gene: 10. The CDR3 runs 14 residues. CDR1 SEHNR and CDR2 FQNEAQ come from the germline V gene (reference sequence). The CDR3 nucleotides read TGTGCCATCCGAGGGGGACAGGGAGTCTATGGCTACACCTTC. Protein sequence: CAIRGGQGVYGYTF.

The chain carries TRBV5-1 and TRBJ2-6; D is perhaps TRBD1 (5 bases). Between the trimmed V and J ends, which lost 0 bases and 0 bases, there was a span of 16 bases. CDR1 and CDR2 from the germline V gene are SGHRS and YFSETQ. The CDR3 is 19 residues long. This chain's CDR3 is CASSLGHVQAISGANVLTF. For the CDR3, the DNA is TGCGCCAGCAGCTTGGGGCATGTACAGGCAATCTCTGGGGCCAACGTCCTGACTTTC. Supplemented by reference TRBV5-1 and TRBJ2-6, the full variable domain reads KAGVTQTPRYLIKTRGQQVTLSCSPISGHRSVSWYQQTPGQGLQFLFEYFSETQRNKGNFPGRFSGRQFSNSRSEMNVSTLELGDSALYLCASSLGHVQAISGANVLTFGAGSRLTVL.

In its sample, this clonotype was seen a few times. V usage is TRBV7-9 and J usage is TRBJ1-1, with 8 bases identical to TRBD1. The CDR3 totals 16 residues. Trimming cost V 3 bases and J 8 bases; bases outside gene matches: 14. The germline CDR1 and CDR2 sequences are SEHNR and FQNEAQ (reference sequence). CDR3 protein: CASSFQGAIGGKEAFF. CDR3 sequence (DNA): TGTGCCAGCAGCTTCCAGGGGGCAATAGGAGGTAAAGAAGCTTTCTTT.

This clonotype was detected many times. The chain couples TRBV9 to TRBJ1-1; D is perhaps TRBD1 (6 bases). The length of the CDR3 is 14 residues. Trimming left V 0 bases short and J 4 bases short, with 10 bases between. Per germline, CDR1 SGDLS and CDR2 YYNGEE. CDR3 residues: CASSVVGGSTEAFF. The CDR3 DNA is TGTGCCAGCAGCGTAGTGGGGGGCAGCACTGAAGCTTTCTTT.

The chain combines TRBV15 with TRBJ2-1; 8 bases are a match to TRBD2. Germline V gives CDR1 LNHNV, CDR2 YYDKDF (reference sequence). The CDR3 contains 15 residues. Unmatched junction bases numbered 10, after V lost 3 bases and J lost 9 bases. As DNA, the CDR3 is TGTGCCACCAGCAGGAGCGGGAGCAGGAGCGGTGAGCAGTTCTTC. It yields the protein CATSRSGSRSGEQFF.

This clonotype turned up a few times. The chain couples TRBV30 to TRBJ2-1; D tentatively reads TRBD1 or TRBD2 (5 bases each). Trimming stripped 0 bases from V and 12 bases from J, with 12 bases between. The CDR3 length is 12 residues. Germline loops: CDR1 GTSNPN, CDR2 SVGIG (reference sequence). CDR3 in DNA: TGTGCCTGGAGTGTCGGGCCTGGGACGCAGTTCTTC. Its translation is CAWSVGPGTQFF.

This clonotype was picked up many times. The chain is built from TRBV6-1 and TRBJ2-7, with a weak D call TRBD2 (5 bases). CDR3 length: 14 residues. V was trimmed by 6 bases and J by 5 bases, leaving 17 bases between them. The germline gives CDR1 MNHNS, CDR2 SASEGT. The CDR3 DNA reads TGTGCCAGCAGACTTTTTGAGGGAGTACACGAGCAGTACTTC. Protein product: CASRLFEGVHEQYF.

The sample holds a few counts of this clonotype. This chain connects TRBV6-2 or TRBV6-3 to TRBJ1-1, with unresolved D. This CDR3 contains 12 residues. Germline values: CDR1 MNHEY, CDR2 SVGEGT. Trimming left V 5 bases short and J 4 bases short, with 8 bases between. The CDR3 sequence is CASSRSATEAFF. CDR3 sequence (DNA): TGTGCCAGCAGTCGCTCGGCCACTGAAGCTTTCTTT.